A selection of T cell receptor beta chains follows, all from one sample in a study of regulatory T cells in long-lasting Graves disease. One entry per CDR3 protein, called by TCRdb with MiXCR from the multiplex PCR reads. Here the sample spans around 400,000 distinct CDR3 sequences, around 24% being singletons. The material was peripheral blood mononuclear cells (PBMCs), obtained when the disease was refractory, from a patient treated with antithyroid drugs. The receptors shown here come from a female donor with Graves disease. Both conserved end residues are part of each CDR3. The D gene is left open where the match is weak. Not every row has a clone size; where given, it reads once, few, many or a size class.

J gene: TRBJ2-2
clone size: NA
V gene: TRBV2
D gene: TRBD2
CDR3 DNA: TGTGCCAGCAGTCGGACTAGCGGGAGATATGGCGGGGAGCTGTTTTTT
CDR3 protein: CASSRTSGRYGGELFF

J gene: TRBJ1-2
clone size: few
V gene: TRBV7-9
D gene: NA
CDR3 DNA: TGTGCCACCGAACAGGGAACGAATAACTATGGCTACACCTTC
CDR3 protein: CATEQGTNNYGYTF

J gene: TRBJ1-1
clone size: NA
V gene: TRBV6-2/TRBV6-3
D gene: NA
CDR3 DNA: TGTGCCAGCAGTTACGGGGGGACCCGGAGTGAAGCTTTCTTT
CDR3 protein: CASSYGGTRSEAFF

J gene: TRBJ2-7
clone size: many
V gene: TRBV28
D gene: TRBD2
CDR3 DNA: TGTGCCAGCAGTTTACTAGCGGGAGCAAACTACGAGCAGTACTTC
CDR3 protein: CASSLLAGANYEQYF

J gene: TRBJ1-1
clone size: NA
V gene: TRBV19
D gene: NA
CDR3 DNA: TGTGCCAGTAGTATGGTGGGTACTGAAGCTCTCTTT
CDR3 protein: CASSMVGTEALF

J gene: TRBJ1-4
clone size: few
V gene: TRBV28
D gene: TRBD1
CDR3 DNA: TGTGCCAGCAGTTTCCGGACAGGGGATATCAATGAAAAACTGTTTTTT
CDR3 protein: CASSFRTGDINEKLFF

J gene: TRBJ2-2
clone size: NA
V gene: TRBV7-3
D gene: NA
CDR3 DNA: TGTGCCAGCAGCTTAATGGGGGCTCGGACCGGGGAGCTGTTTTTT
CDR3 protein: CASSLMGARTGELFF

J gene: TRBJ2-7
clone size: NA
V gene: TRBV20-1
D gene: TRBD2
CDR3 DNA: TGCAGTGCTGCCGGGACTAGCGGGAGCTTTTCCTACGAGCAGTACTTC
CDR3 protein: CSAAGTSGSFSYEQYF

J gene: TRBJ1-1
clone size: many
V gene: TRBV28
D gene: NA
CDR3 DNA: TGTGCCAGCAGTTTAATTGGGTCTTTTGGTGACACTGAAGCTTTCTTT
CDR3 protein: CASSLIGSFGDTEAFF

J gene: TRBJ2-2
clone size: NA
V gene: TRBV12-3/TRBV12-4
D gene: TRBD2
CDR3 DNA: TGTGCCAGCAGTGAGACTAGCGGGAAGACCGGGGAGCTGTTTTTT
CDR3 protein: CASSETSGKTGELFF

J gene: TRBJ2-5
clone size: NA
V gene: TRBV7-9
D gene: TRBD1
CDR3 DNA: TGTGCCAGCAGCTCCGGACAGGGCCTACCCGCCCGCGGAGAGACCCAGTACTTC
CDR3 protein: CASSSGQGLPARGETQYF

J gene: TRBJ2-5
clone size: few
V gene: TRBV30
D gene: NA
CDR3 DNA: TGTGCCTGGGGGGCGGGCCAAGAGACCCAGTACTTC
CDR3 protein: CAWGAGQETQYF

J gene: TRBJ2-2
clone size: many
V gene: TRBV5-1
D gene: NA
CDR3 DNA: TGCGCCAGCAGAGTCGGAACGAACACCGGGGAGCTGTTTTTT
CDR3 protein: CASRVGTNTGELFF

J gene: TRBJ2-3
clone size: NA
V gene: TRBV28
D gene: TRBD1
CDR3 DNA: TGTGCCAGCAGTCCCGACAGGGGGCCGGGAGATACGCAGTATTTT
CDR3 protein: CASSPDRGPGDTQYF

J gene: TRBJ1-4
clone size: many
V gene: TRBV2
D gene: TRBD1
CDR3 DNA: TGTGCCAGCAGTGAACAGGGGGCAGGTGAAAAACTGTTTTTT
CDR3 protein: CASSEQGAGEKLFF

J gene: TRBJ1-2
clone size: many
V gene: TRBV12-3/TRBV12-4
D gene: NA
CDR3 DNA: TGTGCCAGCATCCCTAGGTCCAGCAATCCTGGCTACACCTTC
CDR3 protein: CASIPRSSNPGYTF

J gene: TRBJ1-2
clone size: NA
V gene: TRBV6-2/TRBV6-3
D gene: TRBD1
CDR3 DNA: TGTGCCAGCAGCCGCGGACAGGGGCGCTATGGCTACACCTTC
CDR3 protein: CASSRGQGRYGYTF

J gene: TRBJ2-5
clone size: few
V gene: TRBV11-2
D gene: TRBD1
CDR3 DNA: TGTGCCAGCAGCCCGAGGACAGGGGGCATGGAGACCCAGTACTTC
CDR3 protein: CASSPRTGGMETQYF

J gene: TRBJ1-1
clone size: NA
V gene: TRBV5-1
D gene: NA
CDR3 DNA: TGCGCCAGCAGCTTGGGTTTTCAGGGGAACACTGAAGCTTTCTTT
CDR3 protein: CASSLGFQGNTEAFF

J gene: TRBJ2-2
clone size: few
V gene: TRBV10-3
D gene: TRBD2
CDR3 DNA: TGTGCCGCGACGGGCGGGGGAAACACCGGGGAGCTGTTTTTT
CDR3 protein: CAATGGGNTGELFF

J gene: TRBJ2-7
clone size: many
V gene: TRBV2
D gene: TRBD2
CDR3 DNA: TGTGCCAGCAGGGGACAGGGACTAGCGGTTTACGAGCAGTACTTC
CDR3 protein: CASRGQGLAVYEQYF

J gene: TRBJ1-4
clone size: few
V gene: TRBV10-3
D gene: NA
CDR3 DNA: TGTGCCATCAGTGAGTCGAGGCAGGGGCGCGAAAAACTGTTTTTT
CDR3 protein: CAISESRQGREKLFF

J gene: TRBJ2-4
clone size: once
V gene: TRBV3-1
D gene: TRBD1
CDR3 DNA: TGTGCCAGCAGCCGGACGGGACAGGGGATTAGCACTCAGTACTTC
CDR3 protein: CASSRTGQGISTQYF

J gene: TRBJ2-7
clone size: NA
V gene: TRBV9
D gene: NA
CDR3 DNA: TGTGCCAGCAGCGTAGAACCTAGGACCTACTACGAGCAGTACTTC
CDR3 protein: CASSVEPRTYYEQYF

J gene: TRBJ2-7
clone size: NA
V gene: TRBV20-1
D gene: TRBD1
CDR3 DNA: TGCAGTGCTAGATCCGGGACAGGGACCTACGAGCAGTACTTC
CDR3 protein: CSARSGTGTYEQYF

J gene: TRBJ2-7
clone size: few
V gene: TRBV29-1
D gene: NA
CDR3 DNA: TGCAGCGTTTCTGAGGGATCTATGTACGAGCAGTACTTC
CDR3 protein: CSVSEGSMYEQYF

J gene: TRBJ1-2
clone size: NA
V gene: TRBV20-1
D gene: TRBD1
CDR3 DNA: TGCAGTGCTAGAGGAGGACAGGGGGCTAAAGGGTATGGCTACACCTTC
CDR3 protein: CSARGGQGAKGYGYTF

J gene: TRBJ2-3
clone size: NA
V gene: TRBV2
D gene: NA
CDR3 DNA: TGTGCCAGCAGGACCGATCTAGGGCCAGATACGCAGTATTTT
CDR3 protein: CASRTDLGPDTQYF